Each of the 18 T cell receptor beta chains below was sequenced from the same sample in a study of blood T cell repertoires in COVID-19 (dated by TCRdb to the early 2020s). Receptor libraries were prepared by the immunoSEQ multiplex PCR assay. Here the immuneACCESS table is served through TCRdb, limited to in-frame sequences with V and J called. Missing clones are a known gap in these copies; in checked studies unresolved V genes cover under half, and the rest lacks a known reason. The sample includes roughly 200,000 clones, with around 89% observed a single time. Of the sample, roughly 1.2% falls within the top ten clones. Sequenced input: PBMCs or T cells enriched from blood (not recorded which). Every receptor here comes from a man aged 25 to 40 who had recovered from COVID-19.

This chain uses TRBV2 with TRBJ2-1; 8 bases align to TRBD1. The CDR3 loop spans 13 amino acids. The germline CDR1 and CDR2 sequences are SNHLY and FYNNEI. V shed 3 bases, J shed 9 bases, and the junction held 4 bases outside the gene matches. CDR3 sequence reads: CASSETGEGEQFF. The CDR3 region has the DNA TGTGCCAGCAGTGAGACAGGGGAAGGTGAGCAGTTCTTC.

The chain is built from TRBV7-2 and TRBJ1-2; tentatively, D is TRBD1 (6 bases). V gave up 5 bases and J gave up 4 bases, with 20 bases separating them. In germline, CDR1 is SGHTA, CDR2 FQGNSA. The CDR3 spans 16 residues. In DNA, the CDR3 is TGTGCCAGCAGCCTATCAGCAGGGGCAGTTACCTATGGCTACACCTTC. Amino acids: CASSLSAGAVTYGYTF.

The chain is built from TRBV2 and TRBJ1-3; D uncertain. The germline gives CDR1 SNHLY, CDR2 FYNNEI. Trimming removed 0 bases at V and 0 bases at J, with 6 bases between. The CDR3 has 15 residues. CDR3 region: CASSEALLSGNTIYF. In DNA form, the CDR3 reads TGTGCCAGCAGTGAAGCGTTACTCTCTGGAAACACCATATATTTT.

This clone was seen a single time. The chain carries TRBV27 and TRBJ2-5; tentatively, D is TRBD2 (5 bases). V was shortened by 6 bases and J by 5 bases, with 10 bases between the two germline ends. There are 12 residues in the CDR3. Germline CDR1 is MNHEY and CDR2 is SMNVEV (reference sequence). The CDR3 protein is CASRSSGETQYF. DNA of the CDR3: TGTGCCAGCAGGTCCTCGGGGGAGACCCAGTACTTC.

V usage is TRBV27 and J usage is TRBJ2-7; TRBD2 agrees at 11 bases. Trimming cost V 5 bases and J 2 bases; bases outside gene matches: 11. Germline V gives CDR1 MNHEY, CDR2 SMNVEV (reference sequence). This CDR3 is built from 17 residues. The CDR3 protein is CASSPLGTSGPTYEQYF. In nucleotides, the CDR3 is TGTGCCAGCAGTCCACTCGGGACTAGCGGACCTACCTACGAGCAGTACTTC.

CDR3 loop: CASSEGGGNQPQHF. CDR3 bases: TGTGCCAGCAGCGAAGGGGGCGGCAATCAGCCCCAGCATTTT. V is TRBV9 and J is TRBJ1-5, with 7 nucleotides matching TRBD1. From germline, CDR1 is SGDLS and CDR2 YYNGEE. This CDR3 has 14 amino acids. V lost 3 bases and J lost 2; bases outside the gene matches: 2.

The V call is TRBV7-9, the J call TRBJ2-5, with D possibly TRBD2 on 5 matching bases. Trimming removed 0 bases at V and 5 bases at J, with 7 bases between. The V gene's germline CDR1 is SEHNR and CDR2 FQNEAQ (reference sequence). This CDR3 comprises 13 residues. CDR3 bases: TGTGCCAGCAGCTTAGCGGGAGTGGAGACCCAGTACTTC. Translated: CASSLAGVETQYF.

The J gene is TRBJ1-5, the V gene TRBV28, with D possibly being TRBD1 (5 bases). The germline V gene encodes CDR1 MDHEN and CDR2 SYDVKM. Trimming cost V 7 bases and J 0 bases, with 16 bases left between them. CDR3 size: 16 residues. DNA of the CDR3: TGTGCCAGCACCTTAGGAGGGGCGACTAGCAATCAGCCCCAGCATTTT. Its protein product is CASTLGGATSNQPQHF.

The table lists this clone with a few counts. This chain uses TRBV7-9 with TRBJ2-2; D is unclear. The CDR3 has 13 residues. Trimming stripped 5 bases from V and 4 bases from J, with 8 bases between. From germline, CDR1 is SEHNR and CDR2 FQNEAQ (reference sequence). CDR3 sequence (DNA): TGTGCCAGCAGCCGATCTATCACCGGGGAGCTGTTTTTT. Translation gives CASSRSITGELFF.

The genes are TRBV6-5 and TRBJ2-1; 9 bases map to TRBD1. With V trimmed by 4 bases and J by 10 bases, 14 bases remained unmatched. CDR3 length: 16 amino acids. CDR1 and CDR2 (germline): MNHEY, SVGAGI. The CDR3 is CASSSGSGQGRREQFF. As DNA, the CDR3 is TGTGCCAGCAGTTCCGGTTCGGGACAGGGAAGGAGGGAGCAGTTCTTC.

The chain has TRBV6-1 and TRBJ1-6; perhaps TRBD1 as D (6 bases). CDR1 and CDR2 from the germline V gene are MNHNS and SASEGT. The CDR3 spans 13 residues. With 2 bases removed from V and 8 bases from J, the gap between germline ends came to 7 bases. CDR3 bases: TGTGCCAGCAGTGAAACAGGGTATTCACCCCTCCACTTT. This codes for CASSETGYSPLHF.

This chain connects TRBV7-2 to TRBJ2-3, with TRBD2 matching 10 bases. V trimming: 5 bases; J trimming: 4 bases; junction bases outside the gene matches: 6. This CDR3 is 15 amino acids long. CDR1 is SGHTA and CDR2 is FQGNSA in the germline V gene. CDR3 region: CASSLRTSGADTQYF. The DNA for the CDR3 is TGTGCCAGCAGCCTCCGAACTAGCGGGGCAGATACGCAGTATTTT.

The V and J genes are TRBV28 and TRBJ1-6, with a possible D match to TRBD1 (5 bases). Trimming stripped 2 bases from V and 15 bases from J, with 20 bases between. CDR1 and CDR2 from the germline V gene are MDHEN and SYDVKM. There are 15 residues in the CDR3. CDR3 coding DNA: TGTGCCAGCAGTTTAATCGGGCAGGGTGCGTCCCTCCTCCACTTT. This sequence encodes CASSLIGQGASLLHF.

The gene calls are TRBV11-2 and TRBJ2-5, with 7 bases aligning to TRBD2. Germline V lookup: CDR1 SGHAT, CDR2 FQNNGV. After removal of 3 bases from V and 5 bases from J, the junction contained 9 bases not matched to a gene. The CDR3 length is 15 residues. CDR3 in amino acids: CASSFGGSPLETQYF. The CDR3 bases are TGTGCCAGCAGCTTCGGCGGGAGTCCCCTGGAGACCCAGTACTTC.

This chain connects TRBV2 to TRBJ2-1; D may be TRBD1 (6 bases). Trimming removed 8 bases at V and 4 bases at J, with 15 bases between. The CDR3 loop spans 14 amino acids. The V gene's germline CDR1 is SNHLY and CDR2 FYNNEI. The CDR3 sequence is CASRLGTQYNEQFF. The CDR3, as DNA: TGTGCCAGCCGCTTAGGGACACAATACAATGAGCAGTTCTTC.

The rearrangement joins TRBV5-4 to TRBJ2-3, with 8 bases matching TRBD2. Per germline, CDR1 SGHNT and CDR2 YYREEE (reference sequence). The CDR3 has 15 residues. V shed 0 bases, J shed 1 base, and the junction held 1 base outside the gene matches. CDR3 loop: CASSLAGGGTDTQYF. In nucleotides, the CDR3 is TGTGCCAGCAGCTTGGCCGGGGGGGGCACAGATACGCAGTATTTT.

The J gene is TRBJ1-2, the V gene TRBV6-5; 7 positions match TRBD1. V gave up 0 bases and J gave up 4 bases; unmatched junction bases: 5. Germline V gene data show CDR1 as MNHEY and CDR2 as SVGAGI. The CDR3 contains 15 residues. CDR3 DNA sequence: TGTGCCAGCAGTTACTCTCCGGGACAGTCCTATGGCTACACCTTC. Protein sequence: CASSYSPGQSYGYTF.

The rearrangement joins TRBV19 to TRBJ1-5; 10 bases line up with TRBD1. This CDR3 is 16 amino acids long. Per the germline V gene, CDR1 is LNHDA and CDR2 is SQIVND (reference sequence). V gave up 3 bases and J gave up 3 bases; unmatched junction bases: 5. The chain's CDR3 is CASSMGQGTINQPQHF. In DNA form, the CDR3 reads TGTGCCAGTAGTATGGGACAGGGGACAATCAATCAGCCCCAGCATTTT.